The rows below give T cell receptor beta chains drawn from one sample of a study of blood T cell repertoires in COVID-19. The method was immunoSEQ multiplex PCR; TCRdb's version includes in-frame clones alone and lacks a portion of them. The repertoire holds about 200,000 clones, with 82% as singletons. Sequencing used peripheral blood. The receptors come from a woman older than 75 with COVID-19, enrolled during active disease. The conserved cysteine and the conserved F or W are not part of the CDR3 here. Each record gives: J gene, V gene, CDR3 protein.

TRBJ1-1 | TRBV20-1 | SAVLGEAF
TRBJ2-7 | TRBV7-2 | ASSSQDRGNEQY
TRBJ2-2 | TRBV4-3 | ASSQDSVAGVVGELF
TRBJ2-2 | TRBV19 | ASSTPGLLTGELF
TRBJ2-7 | TRBV28 | ASRLTGVHEQY
TRBJ2-1 | TRBV6-2/TRBV6-3 | ASSYYGYNEQF
TRBJ1-2 | TRBV5-6 | ASSSGTAHPSYGYT
TRBJ1-4 | TRBV15 | ATSMSGTGNEKLF
TRBJ2-7 | TRBV5-1 | ASSYGQGSNEQY
TRBJ2-2 | TRBV6-1 | ASSDRKTAVTGELF
TRBJ1-2 | TRBV4-1 | ASSQPGDFSYGYT